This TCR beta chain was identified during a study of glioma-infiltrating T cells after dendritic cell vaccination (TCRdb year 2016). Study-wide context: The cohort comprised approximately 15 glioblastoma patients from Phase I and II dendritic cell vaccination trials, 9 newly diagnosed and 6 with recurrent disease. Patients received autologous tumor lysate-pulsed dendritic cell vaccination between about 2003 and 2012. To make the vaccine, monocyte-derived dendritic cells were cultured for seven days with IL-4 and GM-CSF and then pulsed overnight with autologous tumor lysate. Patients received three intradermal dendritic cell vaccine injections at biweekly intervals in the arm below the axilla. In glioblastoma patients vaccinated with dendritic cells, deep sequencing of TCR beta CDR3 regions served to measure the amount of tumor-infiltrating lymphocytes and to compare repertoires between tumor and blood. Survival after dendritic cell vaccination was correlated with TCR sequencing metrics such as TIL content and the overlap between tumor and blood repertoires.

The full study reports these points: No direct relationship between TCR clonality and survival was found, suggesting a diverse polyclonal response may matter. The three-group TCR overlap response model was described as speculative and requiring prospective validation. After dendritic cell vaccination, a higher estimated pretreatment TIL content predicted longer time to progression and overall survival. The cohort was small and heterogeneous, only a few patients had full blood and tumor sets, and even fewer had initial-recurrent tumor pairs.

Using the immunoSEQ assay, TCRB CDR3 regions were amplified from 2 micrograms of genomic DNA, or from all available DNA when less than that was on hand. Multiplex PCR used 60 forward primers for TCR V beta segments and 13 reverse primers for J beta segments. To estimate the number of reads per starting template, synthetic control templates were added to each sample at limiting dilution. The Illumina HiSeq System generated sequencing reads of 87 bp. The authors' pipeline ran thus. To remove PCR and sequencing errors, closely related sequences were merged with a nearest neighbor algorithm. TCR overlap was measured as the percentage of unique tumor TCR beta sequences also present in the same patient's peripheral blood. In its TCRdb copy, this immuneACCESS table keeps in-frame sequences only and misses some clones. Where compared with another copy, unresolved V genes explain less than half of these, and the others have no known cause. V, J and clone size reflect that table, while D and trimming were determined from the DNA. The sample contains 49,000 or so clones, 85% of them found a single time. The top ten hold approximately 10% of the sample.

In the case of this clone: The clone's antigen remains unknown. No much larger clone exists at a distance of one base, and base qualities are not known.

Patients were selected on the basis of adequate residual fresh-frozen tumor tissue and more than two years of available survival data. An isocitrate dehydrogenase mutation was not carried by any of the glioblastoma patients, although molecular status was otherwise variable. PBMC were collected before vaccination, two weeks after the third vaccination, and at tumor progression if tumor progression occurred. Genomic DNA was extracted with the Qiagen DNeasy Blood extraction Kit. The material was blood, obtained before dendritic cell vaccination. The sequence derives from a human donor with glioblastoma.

Read as DNA, the sequence is TGTGCTGCCGCGGGGAACTATGGCTACACCTTC. This codes for CAAAGNYGYTF. The chain employs TRBV25-1 and TRBJ1-2, with an unclear D gene assignment. CDR1 and CDR2, looked up from the germline V gene, are MGHDK and SYGVNS. From the cysteine through the phenylalanine, the CDR3 covers 11 amino acids. Here the CDR3 DNA is all that survives: 33 bases in frame from base 1.